One sample yielded the 17 T cell receptor beta chains listed below, sequenced in a study of blood T cells in healthy people across ages. For the second PCR, which ran for about 7 to 12 cycles, a sample-barcoded 5' primer and a J-beta primer mix were used. TCRdb re-derived calls from the 5' RACE reads in MiXCR, one entry per CDR3 protein. The sample contains about 500,000 distinct CDR3 sequences, approximately 25% of which appear only once. These data also featured in a second study, about T cells of mothers and their children.

Sequenced: blood. The receptors shown here come from a boy aged 10-17 years in good health.

This clonotype was seen a handful of times. The V and J genes are TRBV7-6 and TRBJ1-2, with TRBD1 matching over 9 bases. V gave up 2 bases and J gave up 7 bases; unmatched junction bases: 11. CDR1 is SGHVS and CDR2 is FNYEAQ in the germline V gene. This CDR3 comprises 16 residues. For the CDR3, the DNA is TGTGCCAGCAGCTTAATTTCTGACAGGGGGTTCTCTGGCTACACCTTC. Protein: CASSLISDRGFSGYTF.

In this sample, this clonotype turned up a few times. The gene calls are TRBV14 and TRBJ2-1; a possible D gene is TRBD2 (5 bases). V was cut by 0 bases and J by 7 bases, with 13 bases left in between. Per germline, CDR1 SGHDN and CDR2 FVKESK. This CDR3 is built from 15 residues. CDR3 bases: TGTGCCAGCAGCCAAGATAGCCTAGAGGGTAATGAGCAGTTCTTC. This sequence encodes CASSQDSLEGNEQFF.

The chain has TRBV20-1 and TRBJ2-5, with D hard to call. V lost 5 bases and J 5 bases, leaving 9 bases between the germline ends. CDR1 and CDR2 from the germline V gene are DFQATT and SNEGSKA (reference sequence). CDR3 length equals 11 residues. CDR3 nucleotide sequence: TGCAGTGCTGTGAGGTCGGAGACCCAGTACTTC. It yields the protein CSAVRSETQYF.

CDR3 in DNA: TGCAGTGCTTCCGGACTGACGGGGTCGGAGGGAAACATTCAGTACTTC. Protein product: CSASGLTGSEGNIQYF. The chain has TRBV20-1 and TRBJ2-4; maybe TRBD2 (6 bases). From germline, CDR1 is DFQATT and CDR2 SNEGSKA (reference sequence). This CDR3 comprises 16 residues. V gave up 5 bases and J gave up 6 bases, with 23 bases separating them.

The chain uses TRBV4-2 and TRBJ2-5, with 13 bases matching TRBD2. The DNA matches TRBJ2-1 better at its end, which makes the J call doubtful. Germline V gene lookup returns CDR1 LGHNA and CDR2 YNFKEQ. CDR3 length: 16 residues. The CDR3 DNA sequence: TGTGCCAGCAGCCGAGATACACTAGCGGGAGGGAATGAGCAGTTCTTC. Translated: CASSRDTLAGGNEQFF.

The rearrangement joins TRBV7-9 to TRBJ2-3, with D unclear. Germline-derived CDR1 and CDR2 are SEHNR and FQNEAQ (reference sequence). This CDR3 region has 16 residues. V lost 0 bases, J lost 2 bases, and 12 bases lay in between. The CDR3 protein is CASSLAGSRYTDTQYF. The CDR3 DNA reads as TGTGCCAGCAGCTTAGCGGGTAGCAGATACACAGATACGCAGTATTTT.

This sequence joins TRBV7-2 and TRBJ2-5; 8 bases are a match to TRBD1. The J call may be wrong; the DNA end is better matched by TRBJ2-1. This CDR3 is built from 16 residues. Looked up from germline, CDR1 is SGHTA and CDR2 is FQGNSA. The CDR3 DNA sequence: TGTGCCAGCAGCCCTGGACAGGGACACCTCTACAATGAGCAGTTCTTC. Protein sequence: CASSPGQGHLYNEQFF.

This clonotype appeared a few times. This chain joins TRBV5-1 and TRBJ2-7; D remains ambiguous. V lost 2 bases, J lost 0 bases, and 9 bases lay in between. Germline V gives CDR1 SGHRS, CDR2 YFSETQ. The CDR3 is made up of 14 amino acids. The CDR3 bases are TGCGCCAGCAGCTTTACGAGGAGCTCCTACGAGCAGTACTTC. Amino acid sequence: CASSFTRSSYEQYF.

This clonotype was counted between two and nine times. The chain has TRBV15 and TRBJ2-5; 7 positions agree with TRBD1. The V gene's germline CDR1 is LNHNV and CDR2 YYDKDF (reference sequence). The V gene end was trimmed by 1 base and the J gene end by 5 bases; junction bases not matched to a gene: 1. CDR3 length equals 13 residues. The CDR3 DNA reads TGTGCCACCAGCAGAGTCAGGGGGGAGACCCAGTACTTC. Encoded protein: CATSRVRGETQYF.

V and J are TRBV12-3 or TRBV12-4 and TRBJ1-2; D unresolved. This CDR3 region has 13 residues. The V and J ends lost 1 base and 3 bases respectively, with 6 bases between them. CDR3 loop: CASSLGKDYGYTF. CDR3 coding DNA: TGTGCCAGCAGTTTAGGGAAGGACTATGGCTACACCTTC.

V gene TRBV20-1 combines with J gene TRBJ2-7, with a tentative D call TRBD1 (5 bases). The CDR3 has 12 amino acids. From germline, CDR1 is DFQATT and CDR2 SNEGSKA (reference sequence). Trimming cost V 6 bases and J 3 bases, with 12 bases left between them. CDR3 coding DNA: TGCAGTGCCAACAGGTTATTCTACGAGCAGTACTTC. Encoded protein: CSANRLFYEQYF.

This clonotype has a handful of counts. J is TRBJ2-7 and V is TRBV12-3 or TRBV12-4; D gene ambiguous. V shed 2 bases and J shed 0 bases, with 14 bases lying between them. This CDR3 has 16 residues. CDR3 loop: CASSLFGQTSSYEQYF. CDR3 DNA: TGTGCCAGCAGTTTATTCGGGCAGACCAGCTCCTACGAGCAGTACTTC.

In this sample, this clonotype turned up a few times. The chain's CDR3 is CSARDGGTSVYNEQFF. In DNA, the CDR3 is TGCAGTGCTAGAGATGGTGGGACTAGCGTATACAATGAGCAGTTCTTC. This chain uses TRBV20-1 with TRBJ2-1; 10 bases fit TRBD2. CDR1 DFQATT and CDR2 SNEGSKA come from the germline V gene (reference sequence). This CDR3 is built from 16 residues. The V and J ends lost 0 bases and 4 bases, in that order; junction bases with no gene match: 6.

V is TRBV11-2 and J is TRBJ2-3, with a weak D call TRBD2 (6 bases). The V gene lost 4 bases and the J gene lost 5 bases, with 13 bases spanning the gap. Germline V gene data show CDR1 as SGHAT and CDR2 as FQNNGV. The CDR3 loop spans 14 amino acids. CDR3 nucleotide sequence: TGTGCCAGCAGCTCGGGGACTGTCAGAGATACGCAGTATTTT. It codes for CASSSGTVRDTQYF.

Comment on this clonotype: Mismatch with germline at one junction end may stem from a read error. V usage is TRBV10-2 and J usage is TRBJ1-2; D not resolved. The CDR3 has 12 amino acids. The germline gives CDR1 WSHSY, CDR2 SAAADI. Written as DNA, the CDR3 is TGCGCCAGCAGTGACGGAAGTGGGAGCTGGCCCTTC. It codes for CASSDGSGSWPF.

V and J are TRBV27 and TRBJ2-3, with TRBD1 matching 9 bases. The CDR3 runs 16 residues. Trimming cost V 3 bases and J 5 bases; bases outside gene matches: 9. Germline V gene sequence: CDR1 MNHEY, CDR2 SMNVEV (reference sequence). DNA for the CDR3: TGTGCCAGCAGTTTTTCACCCGGGACAGGGTTAGATACGCAGTATTTT. This translates into CASSFSPGTGLDTQYF.

The chain joins TRBV7-9 to TRBJ1-1; D gene uncertain. The V end lost 4 bases, the J end lost 1 base, and 13 bases lay between the germline ends. This CDR3 comprises 15 residues. Per the germline V gene, CDR1 is SEHNR and CDR2 is FQNEAQ (reference sequence). The CDR3 DNA reads TGTGCCAGCAGCTCTATCGGCGAACGGAACACTGAAGCTTTCTTT. It yields the protein CASSSIGERNTEAFF. The variable domain in full, completed from reference TRBV7-9 and TRBJ1-1, reads DTGVSQNPRHKITKRGQNVTFRCDPISEHNRLYWYRQTLGQGPEFLTYFQNEAQLEKSRLLSDRFSAERPKGSFSTLEIQRTEQGDSAMYLCASSSIGERNTEAFFGQGTRLTVV.